The T cell receptor beta chain described here comes from a study of technical replicates of blood from a handful of donors. Sequencing used immunoSEQ multiplex PCR; TCRdb keeps in-frame clones, though not all of them. The table has roughly 80,000 clones, about nine tenths seen once; the top ten hold approximately 0.41%. Germline V CDR1 and CDR2: MGHDK, SYGVNS. V lost 4 bases to trimming and J lost 9 bases; unmatched junction nucleotides: 6. The CDR3 consists of 15 residues. This rearrangement joins TRBV25-1 to TRBJ2-2; TRBD1 matches 12 bases. Sequenced: T cells isolated from PBMCs. The sequence came from a human donor in good health. As DNA, the CDR3 is TGTGCCAGCAGTGTTGGGACAGGGGGCTTCCGGGAGCTGTTTTTT. Translating gives CASSVGTGGFRELFF.